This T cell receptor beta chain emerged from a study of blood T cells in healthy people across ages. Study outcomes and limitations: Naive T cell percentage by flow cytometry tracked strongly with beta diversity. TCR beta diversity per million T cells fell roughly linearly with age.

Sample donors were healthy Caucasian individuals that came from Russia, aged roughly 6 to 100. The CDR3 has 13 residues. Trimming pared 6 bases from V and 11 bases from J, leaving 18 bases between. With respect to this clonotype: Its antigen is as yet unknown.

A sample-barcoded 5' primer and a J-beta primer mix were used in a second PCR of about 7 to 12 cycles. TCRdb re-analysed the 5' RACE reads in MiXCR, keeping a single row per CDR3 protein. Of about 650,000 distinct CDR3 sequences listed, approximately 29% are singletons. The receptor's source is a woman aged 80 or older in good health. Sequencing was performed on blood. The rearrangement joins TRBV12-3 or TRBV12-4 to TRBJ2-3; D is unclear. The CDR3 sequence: CASSTGSTDVQYF. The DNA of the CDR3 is TGTGCCAGCAGCACGGGCTCAACAGATGTGCAGTATTTT.